Presented here are 28 T cell receptor beta chains from one specimen sequenced in a study of blood T cells in healthy people across ages. Then a second PCR, running about 6 to 12 cycles, was carried out with a sample-barcoded 5' primer and a J-beta primer mix. TCRdb independently ran MiXCR on the 5' RACE reads; one entry per CDR3 protein. The sample records 550,000 to 600,000 distinct CDR3 sequences, roughly 29% being singletons. Sequences were obtained from blood. Receptors were obtained from a woman aged 70-85 years in good health.

The V gene is TRBV4-2, the J gene TRBJ2-1, with TRBD1 matching over 7 bases. Trimming at V came to 8 bases and at J to 5 bases, leaving 12 bases not matched to a gene. The CDR3 spans 15 residues. Germline V gene data show CDR1 as LGHNA and CDR2 as YNFKEQ. In nucleotides, the CDR3 is TGTGCCAGCCGACGAGGTCGGGACAGTCACAATGAGCAGTTCTTC. Protein product: CASRRGRDSHNEQFF.

This clonotype was counted between two and nine times. V usage is TRBV2 and J usage is TRBJ2-5; D gene unclear. V was shortened by 7 bases and J by 5 bases, with 11 bases between the two germline ends. CDR3 length: 12 amino acids. Germline CDR1 and CDR2: SNHLY and FYNNEI. CDR3 in DNA: TGTGCCAGCAACGTAGGGTTGGAGACCCAGTACTTC. Translation gives CASNVGLETQYF.

V and J are TRBV7-2 and TRBJ1-1, with 9 bases lining up with TRBD1. The ends lost 6 bases at V and 4 bases at J; junction bases unmatched: 6. Per germline, CDR1 SGHTA and CDR2 FQGNSA. CDR3 size: 14 residues. The CDR3 loop reads CASRSDRGGTEAFF. DNA of the CDR3: TGTGCCAGCAGGTCGGACAGGGGAGGCACTGAAGCTTTCTTT.

The chain joins TRBV7-8 to TRBJ1-4; D remains unclear. Trimming removed 1 base at V and 0 bases at J, with 9 bases between. Germline assignment: CDR1 SGHVS and CDR2 FQNEAQ. The CDR3 is 16 residues long. The CDR3 reads CASSLGGLATNEKLFF. The DNA for the CDR3 is TGTGCCAGCAGCTTAGGCGGGCTGGCAACTAATGAAAAACTGTTTTTT.

The V call is TRBV9, the J call TRBJ2-2, with D perhaps matching TRBD1 (5 bases). V gave up 4 bases and J gave up 4 bases, with 14 bases separating them. Germline V gives CDR1 SGDLS, CDR2 YYNGEE. The CDR3 totals 15 residues. The CDR3 loop reads CASSLIDSRTGELFF. The DNA of the CDR3 is TGTGCCAGCAGCTTAATAGACAGCCGCACCGGGGAGCTGTTTTTT.

In this sample, this clonotype turned up a few times. The chain recombines TRBV6-5 with TRBJ2-5, with 9 bases identical to TRBD2. V lost 0 bases to trimming and J lost 4 bases; unmatched junction nucleotides: 15. CDR3 length: 19 residues. Germline CDR1 is MNHEY and CDR2 is SVGAGI. CDR3 region: CASSYSAQGVAGARETQYF. The CDR3 DNA sequence: TGTGCCAGCAGTTACTCGGCTCAAGGAGTAGCGGGGGCCAGAGAGACCCAGTACTTC.

Comment on this clonotype: The missing conserved phenylalanine or tryptophan at the end of this CDR3 makes a read error likely. The chain uses TRBV5-1 and TRBJ2-1; 8 bases line up with TRBD2. The germline gives CDR1 SGHRS, CDR2 YFSETQ. The CDR3 covers 16 residues. Germline trimming cut 0 bases from V and 4 bases from J; bases unmatched to any gene: 6. CDR3 sequence: CASSLGSSGRYNEQFL. The CDR3 coding sequence is TGCGCCAGCAGCTTGGGGTCTAGCGGGCGATACAATGAGCAGTTCTTA.

This clonotype has only a few counts. CDR3: CASSIRGKSYEQYF. The CDR3 region has the DNA TGTGCCAGCAGCATCCGGGGAAAGTCCTACGAGCAGTACTTC. This chain connects TRBV3-1 to TRBJ2-5; the D gene is possibly TRBD2 (5 bases). The DNA end is a closer match to TRBJ2-7, so the J assignment may be wrong. CDR3 length equals 14 residues. Germline V gene lookup returns CDR1 LGHDT and CDR2 YNNKEL (reference sequence).

V and J are TRBV3-1 and TRBJ2-1, with D perhaps matching TRBD2 (5 bases). Trimming pared 1 base from V and 8 bases from J, leaving 15 bases between. The CDR3 loop spans 15 amino acids. Germline V gene sequence: CDR1 LGHDT, CDR2 YNNKEL (reference sequence). The CDR3 here is CASSQGTGGFYEQFF. CDR3 DNA sequence: TGTGCCAGCAGCCAAGGGACTGGCGGTTTCTATGAGCAGTTCTTC.

This clonotype was picked up a small number of times. Germline and junction disagree at one end, which may indicate a read error. The chain links TRBV7-2 to TRBJ1-5; D gene ambiguous. The CDR3 runs 16 residues. Germline V gene data show CDR1 as SGHTA and CDR2 as FQGNSA. The CDR3 DNA sequence: TGTGCCAGCAGCCTGTCCGGCGGCGGTAGCAATCAGCCCCAGCACTTT. Amino acid sequence: CASSLSGGGSNQPQHF.

This clonotype was picked up many times. This sequence joins TRBV4-1 and TRBJ1-4; weak D call: TRBD1 (6 bases). Looked up from germline, CDR1 is MGHRA and CDR2 is YSYEKL. This CDR3 region has 17 residues. The V end lost 4 bases, the J end lost 0 bases, and 15 bases lay between the germline ends. Written as DNA, the CDR3 is TGCGCCAGCAGCCGAATCAGGGGTTTCGCAACTAATGAAAAACTGTTTTTT. Translated: CASSRIRGFATNEKLFF.

This chain links TRBV6-1 with TRBJ1-2; D ambiguous. The V end lost 3 bases, the J end lost 7 bases, and 15 bases lay between the germline ends. The CDR3 sequence is 14 residues long. Germline-derived CDR1 and CDR2 are MNHNS and SASEGT. The CDR3 region has the DNA TGTGCCAGCAGTGAGAGGATGGCGCAGAGTGGCTACACCTTC. This gives the protein CASSERMAQSGYTF.

This clonotype showed up just a few times. This chain uses TRBV5-1 with TRBJ2-5; 9 nucleotides align to TRBD1. V trimming: 3 bases; J trimming: 5 bases; junction bases outside the gene matches: 8. Germline CDR1 SGHRS, CDR2 YFSETQ. This CDR3 region has 15 residues. The CDR3 DNA reads TGCGCCAGCAGCTGCCAGGGACAGGGAGTGGAGACCCAGTACTTC. Protein sequence: CASSCQGQGVETQYF. The full variable domain, completed using reference TRBV5-1 and TRBJ2-5, is KAGVTQTPRYLIKTRGQQVTLSCSPISGHRSVSWYQQTPGQGLQFLFEYFSETQRNKGNFPGRFSGRQFSNSRSEMNVSTLELGDSALYLCASSCQGQGVETQYFGPGTRLLVL.

This sequence joins TRBV4-1 and TRBJ2-1; maybe TRBD1 (6 bases). Germline lookup yields CDR1 MGHRA and CDR2 YSYEKL. V was clipped by 3 bases and J by 7 bases, with 13 bases between them. The CDR3 runs to 14 residues. The CDR3: CASSQDATGNEQFF. Written as DNA, the CDR3 is TGCGCCAGCAGCCAGGACGCCACAGGGAATGAGCAGTTCTTC.

This clonotype was picked up a small number of times. This chain joins TRBV7-2 and TRBJ2-5; weak D call: TRBD1 (6 bases). With 6 bases removed from V and 3 bases from J, the gap between germline ends came to 14 bases. Germline V gene lookup returns CDR1 SGHTA and CDR2 FQGNSA. The CDR3 length is 14 residues. CDR3 region: CASSTPTGKETQYF. The CDR3, as DNA: TGTGCCAGCAGTACCCCTACAGGGAAAGAGACCCAGTACTTC.

V is TRBV7-2 and J is TRBJ2-7; no reliable D call. V shed 0 bases and J shed 1 base, with 10 bases lying between them. The CDR3 runs 15 residues. CDR1 and CDR2 from the germline V gene are SGHTA and FQGNSA. This chain's CDR3 is CASSLAPSHSYEQYF. CDR3 bases: TGTGCCAGCAGCTTAGCTCCTTCGCATTCCTACGAGCAGTACTTC.

The chain links TRBV5-4 to TRBJ2-2; 12 bases are a match to TRBD2. CDR3 length: 17 amino acids. CDR1 is SGHNT and CDR2 is YYREEE in the germline V gene (reference sequence). J gave up 3 bases and V 0 bases, and 3 bases lay outside the gene matches. As DNA, the CDR3 is TGTGCCAGCAGCTTGGGACTAGCGGGGGCCCACACCGGGGAGCTGTTTTTT. This codes for CASSLGLAGAHTGELFF.

This sequence joins TRBV20-1 and TRBJ1-1; weak D call: TRBD1 (5 bases). V shed 1 base and J shed 7 bases, with 13 bases lying between them. Germline loops: CDR1 DFQATT, CDR2 SNEGSKA (reference sequence). This CDR3 region has 13 residues. For the CDR3, the DNA is TGCAGTGCTAGAGTCGGGCGGGGGGGTGAAGCTTTCTTT. This encodes CSARVGRGGEAFF.

A few counts support this clonotype. This rearrangement joins TRBV9 to TRBJ1-5; perhaps TRBD1 as D (6 bases). The CDR3 has 13 amino acids. V lost 5 bases and J 3 bases, leaving 9 bases between the germline ends. CDR1 is SGDLS and CDR2 is YYNGEE in the germline V gene. The CDR3 sequence is CASSRDINQPQHF. As DNA, the CDR3 is TGTGCCAGCAGTCGGGACATCAATCAGCCCCAGCATTTT.

The chain carries TRBV20-1 and TRBJ2-3; 13 nucleotides agree with TRBD2. The CDR3 is 17 amino acids. V was pared by 0 bases and J by 6 bases, with 9 bases of the junction left unmatched. The germline V gene has CDR1 DFQATT and CDR2 SNEGSKA (reference sequence). CDR3 nucleotides: TGCAGTGCTAGAGAGACCCGACTAGCGGGGGGCCGGGATACGCAGTATTTT. Amino acid sequence: CSARETRLAGGRDTQYF.

The chain uses TRBV5-1 and TRBJ1-2, with no clear D. The ends were cut back, 2 bases at V and 0 bases at J, with 8 bases in the middle. Germline values: CDR1 SGHRS, CDR2 YFSETQ. This CDR3 is built from 14 residues. The CDR3 loop reads CASSLEVANYGYTF. The CDR3 DNA sequence: TGCGCCAGCAGCTTAGAAGTAGCTAACTATGGCTACACCTTC. The complete variable domain, with remaining parts taken from reference TRBV5-1 and TRBJ1-2, reads KAGVTQTPRYLIKTRGQQVTLSCSPISGHRSVSWYQQTPGQGLQFLFEYFSETQRNKGNFPGRFSGRQFSNSRSEMNVSTLELGDSALYLCASSLEVANYGYTFGSGTRLTVV.

This clonotype was detected ten times or more. The V gene is TRBV7-3, the J gene TRBJ2-1, with 7 bases fitting TRBD2. CDR3 length: 13 amino acids. Germline V CDR1 and CDR2: SGHTA, FQGTGA. The V segment lost 5 bases and the J segment 8 bases; nucleotides outside the gene matches: 6. The CDR3 bases are TGTGCCAGCAGCCGAAACGGGGGGTATGAGCAGTTCTTC. It specifies CASSRNGGYEQFF.

The sample holds many counts of this clonotype. The chain links TRBV20-1 to TRBJ2-5, with 14 bases that match TRBD2. V was pared by 1 base and J by 5 bases, with 6 bases of the junction left unmatched. CDR3 length: 16 amino acids. Germline values: CDR1 DFQATT, CDR2 SNEGSKA (reference sequence). The DNA for the CDR3 is TGCAGTGCTAGAGGAAGGACTAGCGGGGGGAAGGAGACCCAGTACTTC. Amino acid sequence: CSARGRTSGGKETQYF.

The chain recombines TRBV20-1 with TRBJ1-3; D is possibly TRBD1 (5 bases). CDR1 is DFQATT and CDR2 is SNEGSKA in the germline V gene (reference sequence). There are 15 residues in the CDR3. V gave up 0 bases and J gave up 7 bases, with 16 bases separating them. CDR3 protein: CSARDPTGTRNTIYF. The CDR3 bases are TGCAGTGCTAGAGATCCCACCGGGACTCGGAACACCATATATTTT.

This clonotype was counted only a few times. The rearrangement joins TRBV5-1 to TRBJ2-2; D could derive from TRBD1 or TRBD2 (5 bases each). Germline CDR1 reads SGHRS; CDR2 reads YFSETQ. The V end was cut by 0 bases, the J end by 3 bases, with 12 bases between. This CDR3 has 16 residues. This chain's CDR3 is CASSLAGQGHTGELFF. For the CDR3, the DNA is TGCGCCAGCAGCTTGGCGGGGCAGGGCCACACCGGGGAGCTGTTTTTT. Drawing the rest from reference TRBV5-1 and TRBJ2-2, the complete variable domain is KAGVTQTPRYLIKTRGQQVTLSCSPISGHRSVSWYQQTPGQGLQFLFEYFSETQRNKGNFPGRFSGRQFSNSRSEMNVSTLELGDSALYLCASSLAGQGHTGELFFGEGSRLTVL.

This chain connects TRBV28 to TRBJ1-1; perhaps TRBD1 as D (5 bases). From germline, CDR1 is MDHEN and CDR2 SYDVKM. V was cut by 2 bases and J by 7 bases, with 8 bases left in between. CDR3 length equals 12 residues. CDR3 bases: TGTGCCAGCAGTTTAAGGGACGTTGAAGCTTTCTTT. This sequence encodes CASSLRDVEAFF.

The CDR3 loop reads CASSQASGPLHF. CDR3 nucleotides: TGTGCCAGCAGCCAAGCCTCGGGGCCCCTCCACTTT. V usage is TRBV4-2 and J usage is TRBJ1-6; D is unresolved. The CDR3 runs 12 residues. The germline CDR1 and CDR2 sequences are LGHNA and YNFKEQ. V shed 1 base and J shed 13 bases, with 8 bases lying between them.

The chain combines TRBV20-1 with TRBJ1-6, with 7 bases matching TRBD1. The CDR3 length is 14 residues. V was clipped by 5 bases and J by 5 bases; unmatched bases: 6. Germline V gene sequence: CDR1 DFQATT, CDR2 SNEGSKA (reference sequence). The CDR3 coding sequence is TGCAGTGCTTCACGCGGACAGGATAATTCACCCCTCCACTTT. Protein product: CSASRGQDNSPLHF.